This T cell receptor (beta chain) was retrieved from a study of naive and memory T cell subsets (dated by TCRdb to 2016 to 2017). At the level of the whole study: An open-source, UMI-based TCR alpha and beta sequencing pipeline was applied to sorted naive and memory peripheral blood T cell subsets. Complete agreement was observed between the functional CMV T cell responses and the IgG serology results. RNA was DNase-treated and reverse transcribed with TCR constant-region primers, mostly using SuperScript III.

Paper-wide results and their limitations: Following error correction, more than 95% of naive TCR sequences occurred only once, which made naive abundance distributions much steeper than those of memory subsets. A power law was followed by TCR abundance, with an exponent that differed between naive and memory subsets but was consistent across the three individuals. In both CD4 and CD8 cells, a rise in Gini index and a fall in Shannon and inverse Simpson diversity were observed from naive through CM, EM and EMRA. A clonotype was defined as a single alpha or beta chain sequence rather than as a paired alpha/beta receptor. The repertoire findings for the naive and memory subsets could not be validated against a ground truth because none was available. RNA-based TCR counts may be affected by expression changes linked to T cell activation and differentiation.

Libraries were made using UMI-ligation and nested PCR. An equimolar mix of two oligonucleotides covering both TRBC1 and TRBC2 was used as the beta constant-region primer. T4 RNA ligase 1 ligated a single-stranded oligonucleotide carrying the SP2 primer and a 12-nucleotide UMI to the cDNA 3' end. Four rounds of PCR, combining the SP2 primer with nested alpha and beta constant-region primers, were used to amplify the ligated cDNA. The ligation reaction was incubated at 16°C for about 20-24 hours. PCR2 was typically performed as a SYBR Green qPCR and was stopped at a predetermined threshold so that over-amplification was prevented. Agencourt AMPure XP magnetic beads were used for all purifications after the first. Library quantification was done by Qubit, followed by a TapeStation check on which the main peak was expected at around 650 bp. Sequencing of the pooled libraries was done on an Illumina MiSeq using v2 2x251 paired-end kits, which typically yielded roughly 0.9-2.1 million reads per sample. Each sample's library went into the pool at roughly 4 nM, and roughly 5-7.5% PhiX was added to help with cluster recognition. The study's own analysis went as follows. FASTQ reads processed by Demultiplexor were assigned V and J genes by Decombinator through tag matching that tolerated a single base-pair mismatch. By using UMIs, Collapsinator corrected both sequencing errors and the frequency errors caused by PCR heterogeneity. CDR3Translator translated TCRs and extracted CDR3s from the conserved cysteine to the FGXG phenylalanine, flagging non-productive sequences. Repertoires were subsampled to equal numbers of UMI-defined TCRs before Gini, Shannon entropy and inverse Simpson indices were calculated. Clonotype abundance distributions were fitted to a power law by maximum likelihood within the linear range. Similar UMI counts, unique TCR numbers and clonal distributions were obtained with the pipeline and with MIGEC on one naive CD8 sample. The repertoires were searched for several thousand CMV-associated CDR3 sequences that had been compiled from VDJdb and a published dataset. Using fastp trimming at Q25 and MiXCR clonotype assembly, TCRdb reanalyzed the public sequencing data and kept in-frame beta chains. Rows matching on CDR3 protein sequence are summarized as one entry with the most common DNA and genes. These V and J calls derive from TCRdb rather than the authors' analysis. For this sample the table gives around 27,000 distinct CDR3 sequences, of which approximately 11% were detected only once. Roughly 18% of the sample comes from the top ten.

Remarks on this clonotype: Its antigen is currently not known. Per-base quality was not reported, and no clone a single base away is much larger than it.

From the second PCR step on, the TCR alpha and beta chain libraries were amplified in separate reactions. CMV status of each donor was established by measuring IFNgamma production from CD4+ T cells after fresh PBMCs were stimulated overnight with CMV viral lysate. Miltenyi beads were used first to positively select CD4 T cells, and CD8 T cells were then positively selected from the CD4-negative fraction. After staining for CD3, CD4, CD8, CD45RA, CD27 and a live/dead dye, cells were sorted on a BD Aria II into four subsets based on CD45RA and CD27. Effector memory cells were sorted as CD45RA-CD27-, and EMRA cells as CD45RA+CD27-. Blood came from a few healthy volunteers, each fractionated into CD4 and CD8 T cells and then into four differentiation subsets. Around 130 ml of peripheral blood was drawn per donor, and PBMC were isolated by Ficoll-Paque PLUS density-gradient centrifugation. Sorted cells were lysed in RLT buffer, after which RNA was extracted using a Qiagen RNeasy kit and stored at -80 degrees C.

The receptor's source is a human donor in good health. Sequencing used effector memory CD4+ T cells from blood. The sample's cell subset or site, from its label and the paper: effector memory, CD45RA- CD27-.

The nucleotides read TGCGCCAGCAGCCAAGAGGCCGGGACTATTATAATCGGGGGTGAGCAGTTCTTC. Its amino acids are CASSQEAGTIIIGGEQFF. The chain is made from TRBV4-3 and TRBJ2-1, with 7 central nucleotides matching TRBD2. Clipping removes 0 bases from V and 9 bases from J, with 17 as the unmatched junction base count. Taken from the germline V gene, the CDR1 and CDR2 loops are LGHNA and YSLEER. Including cysteine and phenylalanine, the CDR3 has 18 amino acids. Of the read, only the CDR3 DNA is kept; its 54 bases are in frame from base 1.